This T cell receptor beta chain originates from a study of shared clonotypes between healthy human individuals. The count of this clone is one. A CD45RA+ naive subset and a CD45RA-negative memory subset were split from CD4+ cells. The protocol was immunoSEQ multiplex PCR, while the TCRdb copy is restricted to in-frame clones and leaves out a portion. The sample lists about 2.3 million clones, 85% to 95% seen once, with roughly 0.34% in the top ten. Germline CDR1 and CDR2: SGHVS and FQNEAQ. This CDR3 region has 15 residues. Trimming removed 4 bases at V and 4 bases at J, with 16 bases between. Sequenced input: naive CD4+ T cells from PBMCs. As for subset: CD45RA+ positively selected. The chain links TRBV7-8 to TRBJ1-2; no firm D call. The source is a man between 18 and 29 years old in good health. Some clones in this sample may be carry-over from other donors' samples. The CDR3 sequence: CASSSRHREAYGYTF. The CDR3, as DNA: TGTGCCAGCAGCTCCCGACATCGAGAGGCCTATGGCTACACCTTC. Full variable domain (rest looked up from reference TRBV7-8 and TRBJ1-2): GAGVSQSPRYKVAKRGQDVALRCDPISGHVSLFWYQQALGQGPEFLTYFQNEAQLDKSGLPSDRFFAERPEGSVSTLKIQRTQQEDSAVYLCASSSRHREAYGYTFGSGTRLTVV.